Following are 12 T cell receptor beta chains from one sample sequenced in a study of T cells in women clearing cervical HPV infection. TCRdb's table, derived via immunoSEQ multiplex PCR, lists solely in-frame clones and lacks some. This listing includes approximately 15,000 clones. The sequencing sample was made of blood buffy coat. All receptors come from a woman aged 18 to 75 with a cervical HPV16 infection that either progressed to CIN3+ or cleared (not recorded which).

Turning to this clone: The DNA ends 3 residues before the CDR3 does, and the rest of the CDR3 is filled in from the germline J gene. The chain links TRBV12-3 or TRBV12-4 to TRBJ1-3, with D hard to call. V lost 6 bases and J lost 0, with 12 bases in between. CDR3 length equals 15 residues. The CDR3 sequence is CASRRSGDSGNTIYF. The sequenced part of the CDR3 DNA is TGTGCCAGCAGACGTTCAGGCGACTCTGGAAACACC.

Regarding this clone: The read is 3 residues too short to cover the CDR3 end, so that end is filled in from the germline J gene. The V and J genes are TRBV5-1 and TRBJ1-5, with a weak D call TRBD1 (5 bases). The germline V gene encodes CDR1 SGHRS and CDR2 YFSETQ. The CDR3 has 14 residues. The V gene lost 0 bases and the J gene lost 6 bases, with 10 bases spanning the gap. CDR3 DNA (partial): TGCGCCAGCAGCTTGGGACCCGGGGGTCAGCCC. It yields the protein CASSLGPGGQP. The CDR3 in its entirety is CASSLGPGGQPQHF.

Of note for this clone: The sequence runs out 3 residues before the end of the CDR3; the remainder is reconstructed from the germline J gene. The chain employs TRBV5-1 and TRBJ2-1; 8 bases are shared with TRBD1. CDR3 length: 16 residues. Trimming took 4 bases from V and 4 from J; bases not matched to a gene: 10. Germline CDR1 reads SGHRS; CDR2 reads YFSETQ. The CDR3 loop reads CASSVFETGVYNEQFF. Partial CDR3 DNA: TGCGCCAGCAGCGTTTTCGAGACAGGGGTGTACAATGAG.

A remark on this clone: The CDR3 end is not reached by the read, which stops 3 residues before it; the germline J gene fills it in. The chain uses TRBV5-1 and TRBJ2-3; the D is unclear. The germline gives CDR1 SGHRS, CDR2 YFSETQ. V dropped 4 bases and J dropped 4 bases, with 10 bases sitting between them. The length of the CDR3 is 13 residues. The sequenced CDR3 bases are TGCGCCAGCAGCCCGGTTGGTGCAGATACG. Its protein product is CASSPVGADT. The full-length CDR3 reads as CASSPVGADTQYF.

Details on this clone: From the germline J gene comes the end of the CDR3, since the read stops 3 residues before it. This chain uses TRBV5-4 with TRBJ1-6; possibly TRBD1 for D (5 bases). The V gene lost 4 bases and the J gene lost 9 bases, with 8 bases spanning the gap. The CDR3 is made up of 12 amino acids. Germline V gives CDR1 SGHNT, CDR2 YYREEE (reference sequence). The CDR3 reads CASSGGGSPLHF. The sequenced part of the CDR3 DNA is TGTGCCAGCAGCGGGGGGGGTTCACCC.

Remarks on this clone: The read ends 3 residues before the CDR3 terminus; that terminus is restored from the germline J gene. The chain couples TRBV3-1 (or the pseudogene TRBV3-2) to TRBJ2-5, with D possibly TRBD1 on 6 matching bases. V gave up 6 bases and J gave up 2 bases, with 13 bases separating them. Looked up from germline, CDR1 is LGHDT and CDR2 is YNNKEL (reference sequence). CDR3 length: 14 residues. CDR3 bases read: TGTGCCAGCAGTCCATCGGGACAACAAGAGACC. Amino acids: CASSPSGQQET. The CDR3 as a whole reads CASSPSGQQETQYF.

Concerning this clone: The read gets to within 3 residues of the CDR3 end, and the germline J gene fills in the rest. The chain links TRBV5-1 to TRBJ1-4; 8 nucleotides agree with TRBD1. The V gene's germline CDR1 is SGHRS and CDR2 YFSETQ. J gave up 5 bases and V 0 bases, and 3 bases lay outside the gene matches. The CDR3 is 15 residues long. The sequenced CDR3 bases are TGCGCCAGCAGCTTGGGCAGGGGGCGAAATGAAAAA. Amino acid sequence: CASSLGRGRNEK. The full-length CDR3 reads as CASSLGRGRNEKLFF.

Concerning this clone itself: The read finishes 3 residues shy of the CDR3 end, and the germline J gene is used to complete it. V and J are TRBV5-1 and TRBJ2-7; D is uncertain. The CDR3 covers 11 residues. V was trimmed by 0 bases and J by 6 bases, leaving 4 bases between them. Germline V gene sequence: CDR1 SGHRS, CDR2 YFSETQ. The covered CDR3 bases are TGCGCCAGCAGCTTGGAGGTCGAG. Its protein product is CASSLEVE. The CDR3 in its entirety is CASSLEVEQYF.

For this clone: The CDR3 end lies 3 residues beyond the end of the read and is filled in from the germline J gene. The gene calls are TRBV6-1 and TRBJ1-2, with D unclear. CDR3 length equals 14 residues. Trimming took off 0 bases at V and 5 bases at J, with 10 bases between the two ends. Germline assignment: CDR1 MNHNS and CDR2 SASEGT. CDR3 loop: CASSEAVSGYGYTF. The DNA read from the CDR3 is TGTGCCAGCAGTGAAGCGGTGTCAGGTTATGGC.

Comments on this clone: The sequenced fragment ends 3 residues before the CDR3 boundary, so the rest is inferred from the germline J gene. The chain carries TRBV12-3 or TRBV12-4 and TRBJ2-5, with TRBD2 matching over 9 bases. The V and J ends lost 3 bases and 4 bases, in that order; junction bases with no gene match: 9. This CDR3 has 16 residues. This chain's CDR3 is CASSFRGGAKAETQYF. CDR3 bases read: TGTGCCAGCAGTTTTCGCGGGGGGGCCAAGGCAGAGACC.

Comments on this clone: Read data end 3 residues before the CDR3 end; the end is taken from the germline J gene. The chain recombines TRBV20-1 with TRBJ2-7, with D perhaps TRBD1 (6 bases). Trimming took 8 bases from V and 0 from J, leaving 20 bases between them. In germline, CDR1 is DFQATT, CDR2 SNEGSKA (reference sequence). CDR3 length equals 15 residues. CDR3 residues: CSTTPGATTSYEQYF. The CDR3 DNA, read in part, is TGCAGTACCACACCAGGGGCGACTACCTCCTACGAG.

Of note for this clone: The read ends 3 residues shy of where the CDR3 ends; the end is completed using the germline J gene. This chain links TRBV19 with TRBJ2-3; 11 nucleotides align to TRBD1. Germline V gene lookup returns CDR1 LNHDA and CDR2 SQIVND (reference sequence). The CDR3 is 15 amino acids. J lost 4 bases, V lost 6 bases, and 6 bases had no gene match. The CDR3 region is CASSQDRGRSDTQYF. CDR3 DNA (partial): TGTGCCAGTAGCCAGGACAGGGGGCGGTCAGATACG.